A selection of T cell receptor beta chains follows, all from one sample in a study of OX40 agonist ivuxolimab in advanced cancers. The protocol was immunoSEQ multiplex PCR, while the TCRdb copy is restricted to in-frame clones and leaves out a portion. The sample lists 20,000 to 25,000 clones; roughly 93% were seen once. Source: CD4+ or CD8+ T cells sorted from blood, taken in a trial of the OX40 agonist ivuxolimab. The receptors originated from an adult with an advanced solid tumor such as melanoma, head and neck, liver or kidney cancer. The conserved cysteine and the conserved F or W are not part of the CDR3 here. The D gene is left open where the match is weak.

j_gene | d_gene | v_gene | CDR3aa
TRBJ2-2 | TRBD1 | TRBV28 | ASSSLVLGRRDRSRGVELF
TRBJ2-2 | NA | TRBV6-1 | ASRFEFSNTGELF
TRBJ2-3 | NA | TRBV7-9 | ASSLGWGPHTDTQY
TRBJ2-2 | NA | TRBV6-4 | ASSPTGGRADTGELF
TRBJ1-6 | TRBD1 | TRBV27 | ASSPQGARNSPLH
TRBJ2-2 | TRBD1 | TRBV4-3 | ASRPDRGGTGELF
TRBJ2-7 | TRBD2 | TRBV7-3 | ASSLNPSSGRMGEQY
TRBJ2-7 | NA | TRBV7-2 | ASSFGLNEQY
TRBJ1-1 | NA | TRBV20-1 | SARRFEAF
TRBJ2-3 | TRBD1 | TRBV19 | ASSITGELWTDTQY
TRBJ2-7 | TRBD2 | TRBV19 | ASRAGGGPGEQY
TRBJ2-1 | NA | TRBV29-1 | SVGGVSYNEQF
TRBJ2-1 | TRBD2 | TRBV11-3 | ASSPPREAVDEQF
TRBJ2-1 | NA | TRBV2 | ASSMGNEQF
TRBJ1-2 | TRBD1 | TRBV4-2 | ASSHLDRGSNYGYT
TRBJ2-3 | NA | TRBV6-1 | ASSSGSSTDTQY
TRBJ1-1 | TRBD1 | TRBV28 | ASSLQGAVEAF
TRBJ2-7 | TRBD2 | TRBV15 | ATSSPTSGSNEQY
TRBJ1-1 | TRBD1 | TRBV2 | ASSELGQGAF
TRBJ2-1 | TRBD1 | TRBV5-5 | ASSPYGVGDGQGVKQF
TRBJ2-7 | NA | TRBV21-1 | ASSKMGLANSYEQY
TRBJ2-1 | TRBD1 | TRBV7-3 | ASSYDRANEQF
TRBJ2-6 | TRBD1 | TRBV19 | ASSIGSGQGISGANVLT
TRBJ2-7 | NA | TRBV11-3 | ASSPPGQAYEQY
TRBJ1-2 | NA | TRBV19 | ASSIVQGSAGYT
TRBJ2-1 | TRBD2 | TRBV28 | ASRPRLAGGDSYNEQF